The TCR beta chain described here comes from a study of T cells in women clearing cervical HPV infection. In regard to this clone: Its antigen is not identified. The sequence runs out 3 residues before the end of the CDR3; the remainder is reconstructed from the germline J gene.

Germline V gene lookup returns CDR1 KGHSH and CDR2 LQKENI. This CDR3 is 15 amino acids long. General observations from the study: TRBV6-7 relative abundance averaged roughly 0.099% in cases and approximately 0.15% in controls.

Some clones are missing from TCRdb's copy, which holds only in-frame ones; the method was immunoSEQ multiplex PCR. The repertoire shows under 45,000 clones; the top ten hold less than 6%. Prevalent HPV16 infections were excluded; only incident single HPV16 infections included. This chain links TRBV18 with TRBJ1-1; TRBD1 matches at 10 bases. The clonotype comes from a woman between 18 and 75 years old with a cervical HPV16 infection that either progressed to CIN3+ or cleared (not recorded which). Sequenced input: blood buffy coat. CDR3 sequence reads: CASSPPGQGNEKAFF. The sequenced part of the CDR3 DNA is TGTGCCAGCTCACCTCCGGGACAGGGGAATGAAAAA.